A single sample is the source of the 6 T cell receptor beta chains below, sequenced in a study of blood T cell repertoires in COVID-19. TCRdb keeps only in-frame clones here, not all; method: immunoSEQ multiplex PCR. This table holds 85,000 to 100,000 clones, approximately 84% found once. Sequenced sample: peripheral blood. These receptors all stem from a woman aged 55-69 years with acute or convalescent COVID-19.

The chain recombines TRBV6-4 with TRBJ2-2; D is ambiguous. CDR1 MRHNA and CDR2 SNTAGT come from the germline V gene. CDR3 length: 14 amino acids. V lost 5 bases and J lost 5, with 12 bases in between. CDR3 loop: CASSLFGETGELFF. As DNA, the CDR3 is TGTGCCAGCAGTTTGTTCGGTGAAACCGGGGAGCTGTTTTTT.

The chain is built from TRBV30 and TRBJ1-1, with 8 bases that match TRBD1. This CDR3 region has 14 residues. V shed 0 bases and J 6 bases; nucleotides not matched to a gene: 6. The germline V gene has CDR1 GTSNPN and CDR2 SVGIG (reference sequence). CDR3 nucleotides: TGTGCCTGGAGTGTAATGGACAGGGAGGCTGAAGCTTTCTTT. Translating gives CAWSVMDREAEAFF.

The chain links TRBV6-5 to TRBJ1-2, with D unclear. Germline loops: CDR1 MNHEY, CDR2 SVGAGI. There are 15 residues in the CDR3. V was trimmed by 7 bases and J by 4 bases, leaving 19 bases between them. Here the CDR3 reads CASTQDRASTYGYTF. The CDR3, as DNA: TGTGCCAGCACCCAGGACCGAGCTAGCACCTATGGCTACACCTTC.

The chain carries TRBV15 and TRBJ1-6; a weak D match, TRBD1 (5 bases). Trimming left V 3 bases short and J 7 bases short, with 7 bases between. Germline values: CDR1 LNHNV, CDR2 YYDKDF (reference sequence). This CDR3 is 13 amino acids long. CDR3 DNA: TGTGCCACCAGCAGCAGGGAAAATTCACCCCTCCACTTT. This sequence encodes CATSSRENSPLHF.

The chain employs TRBV9 and TRBJ2-2; weak D call: TRBD2 (6 bases). CDR3 length equals 14 residues. Germline V lookup: CDR1 SGDLS, CDR2 YYNGEE. Trimming pared 3 bases from V and 7 bases from J, leaving 13 bases between. CDR3 amino acids: CASSGAGRNGELFF. The CDR3 region has the DNA TGTGCCAGCAGCGGGGCAGGGAGGAACGGGGAGCTGTTTTTT. The variable domain in full, with the rest retrieved from reference TRBV9 and TRBJ2-2, is DSGVTQTPKHLITATGQRVTLRCSPRSGDLSVYWYQQSLDQGLQFLIQYYNGEERAKGNILERFSAQQFPDLHSELNLSSLELGDSALYFCASSGAGRNGELFFGEGSRLTVL.

J is TRBJ2-1 and V is TRBV13; TRBD1 is a possible D gene (5 bases). V was trimmed by 3 bases and J by 5 bases, leaving 8 bases between them. This CDR3 contains 13 residues. Germline CDR1 reads PRHDT; CDR2 reads FYEKMQ (reference sequence). Here the CDR3 reads CASSLTVNNEQFF. In DNA, the CDR3 is TGTGCCAGCAGCTTGACAGTAAACAATGAGCAGTTCTTC.